One and the same sample provided the 30 T cell receptor beta chains below, sequenced in a study of T-cell reconstitution after alpha-beta-depleted transplantation in children (dated by TCRdb to 2015 to 2016). The library was built by means of PCR. Reads for this sample came from an Illumina HiSeq 2500. TCR libraries were prepared with molecular barcoding, using unique molecular identifiers to normalize TCRbeta repertoire quantification. TCRdb reanalyzed the raw reads on its own, using fastp at Q25 for trimming and MiXCR for clone calling, and kept in-frame beta chains. Each record represents a unique CDR3 protein, reported with the most common genes and DNA among its rows. The sample table records some 200,000 distinct CDR3 sequences; about 6% of these occur just once. About 5% of the sample goes to the ten largest clones. This specimen's treatment or condition label, interpreted: allogeneic hematopoietic cell transplantation with graft depleted of TCRalphabeta T cells and CD19 B cells.

Sequenced material: PBMCs, taken before TCRalphabeta/CD19-depleted stem cell transplant. These receptors all come from a girl less than two years old with combined immunodeficiency, due to receive a stem cell transplant.

This clonotype was counted many times. CDR3 amino acids: CATSDYDHNEQFF. In DNA form, the CDR3 reads TGTGCCACCAGTGATTATGATCACAATGAGCAGTTCTTC. V gene TRBV24-1 combines with J gene TRBJ2-1; D is ambiguous. This CDR3 comprises 13 residues. V was shortened by 2 bases and J by 5 bases, with 6 bases between the two germline ends. Germline V gene data show CDR1 as KGHDR and CDR2 as SFDVKD.

This clonotype came up many times. The chain is built from TRBV20-1 and TRBJ2-3; 8 bases line up with TRBD2. The CDR3 contains 14 residues. V gave up 6 bases and J gave up 6 bases; unmatched junction bases: 11. Looked up from germline, CDR1 is DFQATT and CDR2 is SNEGSKA (reference sequence). CDR3 in DNA: TGCAGTGCCCCGGGGGTAGCGGGATCTGATACGCAGTATTTT. It yields the protein CSAPGVAGSDTQYF.

This clonotype came up many times. This chain links TRBV4-1 with TRBJ2-5; D is ambiguous. With 1 base removed from V and 2 bases from J, the gap between germline ends came to 14 bases. Germline loops: CDR1 MGHRA, CDR2 YSYEKL. CDR3 size: 16 residues. CDR3 DNA: TGCGCCAGCAGCCAAGGCACCGAATGGGATCAAGAGACCCAGTACTTC. It yields the protein CASSQGTEWDQETQYF.

This clonotype was observed many times. The gene calls are TRBV28 and TRBJ2-5; a weak D match, TRBD1 (5 bases). The V gene's germline CDR1 is MDHEN and CDR2 SYDVKM. Trimming removed 2 bases at V and 5 bases at J, with 12 bases between. This CDR3 has 14 amino acids. Written as DNA, the CDR3 is TGTGCCAGCAGTTTAAGAACAGGCTGGGAGACCCAGTACTTC. Its translation: CASSLRTGWETQYF.

The table lists this clonotype with many counts. The chain is built from TRBV9 and TRBJ2-2; 8 bases align to TRBD2. V shed 3 bases, J shed 1 base, and the junction held 5 bases outside the gene matches. Germline values: CDR1 SGDLS, CDR2 YYNGEE. The length of the CDR3 is 16 residues. CDR3: CASSAFAGGNTGELFF. The CDR3 coding sequence is TGTGCCAGCAGCGCCTTCGCGGGGGGGAACACCGGGGAGCTGTTTTTT.

This clonotype has at least ten counts. This rearrangement joins TRBV29-1 to TRBJ2-1; 15 bases line up with TRBD2. Per the germline V gene, CDR1 is SQVTM and CDR2 is ANQGSEA. The CDR3 is made up of 18 amino acids. V lost 1 base, J lost 5 bases, and 9 bases stayed unmatched. CDR3 bases: TGCAGCGTTGAAGTTCTCGGACTAGCGGGAGGGCCGAACAATGAGCAGTTCTTC. Amino acids: CSVEVLGLAGGPNNEQFF.

This clonotype has ten or more counts. This chain links TRBV4-3 with TRBJ2-1; 13 nucleotides match TRBD2. V lost 1 base, J lost 5 bases, and 11 bases stayed unmatched. The CDR3 has 19 amino acids. Germline V gene lookup returns CDR1 LGHNA and CDR2 YSLEER. CDR3 region: CASSQALSGTSGKNNEQFF. The CDR3 DNA is TGCGCCAGCAGCCAAGCCCTCTCCGGGACTAGCGGGAAAAACAATGAGCAGTTCTTC.

This clonotype was counted ten times or more. The chain recombines TRBV28 with TRBJ1-2; unclear D gene. The CDR3 is 17 residues long. Germline V gene data show CDR1 as MDHEN and CDR2 as SYDVKM. V was trimmed by 5 bases and J by 4 bases, leaving 23 bases between them. CDR3 protein: CASSPHRGFSVLYGYTF. DNA for the CDR3: TGTGCCAGCAGTCCCCATCGCGGCTTCTCCGTGCTCTATGGCTACACCTTC.

The table lists this clonotype with many counts. The chain is built from TRBV5-6 and TRBJ1-1; D is possibly TRBD1 (5 bases). Deletions cut 0 bases from V and 5 bases from J, with 17 bases between. This CDR3 is built from 16 residues. The germline gives CDR1 SGHDT, CDR2 YYEEEE. Here the CDR3 DNA reads TGTGCCAGCAGCTTGGTGGCCTCACGGGGCATGACTGAAGCTTTCTTT. This sequence encodes CASSLVASRGMTEAFF.

This clonotype was picked up many times. V gene TRBV28 combines with J gene TRBJ1-1, with D unclear. Trimming removed 3 bases at V and 3 bases at J, with 8 bases between. CDR3 length: 13 residues. In germline, CDR1 is MDHEN, CDR2 SYDVKM. This CDR3 is CASSFRQDTEAFF. The CDR3 nucleotides read TGTGCCAGCAGTTTCAGGCAAGACACTGAAGCTTTCTTT.

This clonotype occurred many times. V gene TRBV9 combines with J gene TRBJ2-3, with unresolved D. The CDR3 runs 15 residues. The germline V gene has CDR1 SGDLS and CDR2 YYNGEE. V was cut by 2 bases and J by 2 bases, with 12 bases left in between. CDR3 DNA: TGTGCCAGCAGCGTGGGCGGTCCTAACACAGATACGCAGTATTTT. Its translation is CASSVGGPNTDTQYF. Using reference TRBV9 and TRBJ2-3 for the parts outside the CDR3, the full variable domain is DSGVTQTPKHLITATGQRVTLRCSPRSGDLSVYWYQQSLDQGLQFLIQYYNGEERAKGNILERFSAQQFPDLHSELNLSSLELGDSALYFCASSVGGPNTDTQYFGPGTRLTVL.

This clonotype was seen many times. The gene calls are TRBV18 and TRBJ2-1; 12 positions agree with TRBD2. Per the germline V gene, CDR1 is KGHSH and CDR2 is LQKENI. The CDR3 loop spans 15 amino acids. The J segment lost 7 bases and the V segment lost 2 bases, leaving 3 bases of the junction unmatched. The CDR3 DNA is TGTGCCAGCTCACCATCTAGCGGGAGGGGAAATGAGCAGTTCTTC. As protein: CASSPSSGRGNEQFF.

This clonotype appeared many times. The V call is TRBV7-2, the J call TRBJ2-7; 15 bases fit TRBD2. From germline, CDR1 is SGHTA and CDR2 FQGNSA. V was clipped by 1 base and J by 6 bases; unmatched bases: 4. The CDR3 extends over 16 amino acids. The CDR3 here is CASSLVPGLAGGEQYF. The CDR3 region has the DNA TGTGCCAGCAGCTTAGTGCCGGGACTAGCGGGAGGCGAGCAGTACTTC.

This clonotype was found many times. The V call is TRBV7-2, the J call TRBJ1-2; D not certain. The germline V gene encodes CDR1 SGHTA and CDR2 FQGNSA. V was clipped by 2 bases and J by 6 bases, with 4 bases between them. The CDR3 spans 11 residues. Written as DNA, the CDR3 is TGTGCCAGCAGCTTATATCATGGCTACACCTTC. Translating it yields CASSLYHGYTF.

This clonotype has a handful of counts. J is TRBJ2-5 and V is TRBV2; D may be TRBD2 (6 bases). This CDR3 is 18 amino acids long. Germline V lookup: CDR1 SNHLY, CDR2 FYNNEI. V lost 5 bases, J lost 1 base, and 23 bases lay in between. The CDR3 DNA sequence: TGTGCCAGCAGTTCCGCGAGTGCGGGGCCGGTACTCCAAGAGACCCAGTACTTC. This sequence encodes CASSSASAGPVLQETQYF.

Many counts were recorded for this clonotype. The V call is TRBV28, the J call TRBJ2-5, with TRBD2 identical over 12 bases. CDR3 length: 16 residues. Losses at the gene ends were 4 bases for V and 2 bases for J; bases not matched to a gene: 5. Germline V lookup: CDR1 MDHEN, CDR2 SYDVKM. The DNA for the CDR3 is TGTGCCAGCAGTTCTCCGGGACTAGCGGGTCAAGAGACCCAGTACTTC. It codes for CASSSPGLAGQETQYF. Supplemented by reference TRBV28 and TRBJ2-5, the full variable domain reads DVKVTQSSRYLVKRTGEKVFLECVQDMDHENMFWYRQDPGLGLRLIYFSYDVKMKEKGDIPEGYSVSREKKERFSLILESASTNQTSMYLCASSSPGLAGQETQYFGPGTRLLVL.

At least ten counts were recorded for this clonotype. This chain joins TRBV28 and TRBJ1-1; 9 bases align to TRBD1. V lost 3 bases and J lost 7; bases outside the gene matches: 0. Per germline, CDR1 MDHEN and CDR2 SYDVKM. The length of the CDR3 is 12 residues. CDR3 region: CASSLGQGEAFF. In DNA form, the CDR3 reads TGTGCCAGCAGTTTGGGACAGGGTGAAGCTTTCTTT.

This chain uses TRBV12-3 or TRBV12-4 with TRBJ2-5; D not certain. Trimming pared 3 bases from V and 3 bases from J, leaving 8 bases between. This CDR3 contains 13 residues. The CDR3: CASSFDTEETQYF. CDR3 coding DNA: TGTGCCAGCAGTTTCGACACAGAAGAGACCCAGTACTTC.

This clonotype has a handful of counts. CDR3 in amino acids: CSARDDRWEQYF. DNA of the CDR3: TGCAGTGCTAGAGATGACCGATGGGAGCAGTACTTC. V gene TRBV20-1 combines with J gene TRBJ2-7; D is unclear. This CDR3 contains 12 residues. V was clipped by 0 bases and J by 7 bases, with 10 bases between them. CDR1 and CDR2 from the germline V gene are DFQATT and SNEGSKA (reference sequence).

This clonotype was counted many times. This chain joins TRBV12-3 or TRBV12-4 and TRBJ2-1; 10 bases agree with TRBD1. The V and J ends lost 3 bases and 6 bases, in that order; junction bases with no gene match: 5. The CDR3 is 15 amino acids. The CDR3 coding sequence is TGTGCCAGCAGTTTCGGGACAGGGGCCTCCAATGAGCAGTTCTTC. It codes for CASSFGTGASNEQFF.

This chain connects TRBV25-1 to TRBJ2-5; no reliable D call. Germline V gene sequence: CDR1 MGHDK, CDR2 SYGVNS. V was clipped by 3 bases and J by 0 bases, with 11 bases between them. The CDR3 spans 15 residues. CDR3 nucleotides: TGTGCCAGCAGTGACCCGGGCTGGTACCAAGAGACCCAGTACTTC. Its translation: CASSDPGWYQETQYF.

This rearrangement joins TRBV24-1 to TRBJ2-4; D is unresolved. Trimming shortened V by 3 bases and J by 1 base, and 9 bases separated the two germline ends. Germline assignment: CDR1 KGHDR and CDR2 SFDVKD. The CDR3 spans 15 residues. The CDR3 nucleotides read TGTGCCACCAGTGATGGTGGGTCGGCCAAAAACATTCAGTACTTC. Translating it yields CATSDGGSAKNIQYF.

The J gene is TRBJ2-7, the V gene TRBV7-2, with D perhaps being TRBD1 or TRBD2 (6 bases each). The CDR3 is 15 amino acids. Per germline, CDR1 SGHTA and CDR2 FQGNSA. Trimming took 1 base from V and 6 from J, leaving 16 bases between them. The CDR3 loop reads CASSLEFWGAGEQYF. CDR3 bases: TGTGCCAGCAGCTTAGAGTTTTGGGGGGCAGGCGAGCAGTACTTC.

In this sample, this clonotype turned up many times. J is TRBJ2-2 and V is TRBV6-2 or TRBV6-3; D perhaps matches TRBD1 (6 bases). CDR3 length: 20 residues. Germline-derived CDR1 and CDR2 are MNHEY and SVGEGT. With 3 bases removed from V and 2 bases from J, the gap between germline ends came to 25 bases. The CDR3 nucleotides are TGTGCCAGCAGTTATTTTTTCTGGGGGCTTGGTAGGCTCAACACCGGGGAGCTGTTTTTT. Translated, it gives CASSYFFWGLGRLNTGELFF.

The sample holds many counts of this clonotype. This rearrangement joins TRBV5-1 to TRBJ2-5; TRBD1 might be the D (5 bases). V was shortened by 3 bases and J by 5 bases, with 11 bases between the two germline ends. The CDR3 is 13 amino acids. CDR1 is SGHRS, CDR2 YFSETQ, per germline. The CDR3, as DNA: TGCGCCAGCAGCTGGGGCCTTGGGGAGACCCAGTACTTC. Translating gives CASSWGLGETQYF. The complete variable domain, with remaining parts taken from reference TRBV5-1 and TRBJ2-5, reads KAGVTQTPRYLIKTRGQQVTLSCSPISGHRSVSWYQQTPGQGLQFLFEYFSETQRNKGNFPGRFSGRQFSNSRSEMNVSTLELGDSALYLCASSWGLGETQYFGPGTRLLVL.

Of note for this clonotype: This may be a read error, as it is one base from a much larger clone. A read error is likely, as this CDR3 ends without the conserved phenylalanine or tryptophan. The V gene is TRBV7-2, the J gene TRBJ1-5, with D possibly matching TRBD1 (6 bases). There are 14 residues in the CDR3. CDR1 SGHTA and CDR2 FQGNSA come from the germline V gene. V was pared by 5 bases and J by 9 bases, with 17 bases between. The CDR3 nucleotides are TGTGCCAGCAGCACCGGGACACTGGCTTCGCCCCAGCATTGT. This gives the protein CASSTGTLASPQHC.

This clonotype was seen at least ten times. The chain recombines TRBV4-3 with TRBJ2-1; 7 nucleotides match TRBD1. J lost 2 bases, V lost 0 bases, and 7 bases had no gene match. The germline V gene has CDR1 LGHNA and CDR2 YSLEER. The CDR3 extends over 17 amino acids. This CDR3 reads CASSQDIGGQAYNEQFF. The CDR3 DNA follows: TGCGCCAGCAGCCAAGATATAGGCGGACAGGCCTACAATGAGCAGTTCTTC.

This clonotype was picked up many times. This rearrangement joins TRBV7-9 to TRBJ2-3, with D hard to call. Between the trimmed V and J ends, which lost 1 base and 10 bases, there was a span of 15 bases. The length of the CDR3 is 14 residues. Germline assignment: CDR1 SEHNR and CDR2 FQNEAQ (reference sequence). This chain's CDR3 is CASSLDPWFDAQYF. In DNA form, the CDR3 reads TGTGCCAGCAGCTTAGATCCCTGGTTTGATGCGCAGTATTTT.

The V call is TRBV28, the J call TRBJ2-2, with no clear D. From germline, CDR1 is MDHEN and CDR2 SYDVKM. The CDR3 runs 10 residues. V lost 10 bases to trimming and J lost 6 bases, with 6 bases between them. CDR3 DNA sequence: TGTGCCATGGGCCCCGGGGAGCTGTTTTTT. Translation: CAMGPGELFF.

Many counts were recorded for this clonotype. V and J are TRBV10-3 and TRBJ2-3, with 11 bases matching TRBD2. Germline trimming cut 6 bases from V and 6 bases from J; bases unmatched to any gene: 5. Germline V lookup: CDR1 ENHRY, CDR2 SYGVKD. This CDR3 is 14 amino acids long. The CDR3 spells CAIRLAGEVDTQYF. The CDR3 bases are TGTGCCATCAGACTAGCGGGGGAGGTCGATACGCAGTATTTT.